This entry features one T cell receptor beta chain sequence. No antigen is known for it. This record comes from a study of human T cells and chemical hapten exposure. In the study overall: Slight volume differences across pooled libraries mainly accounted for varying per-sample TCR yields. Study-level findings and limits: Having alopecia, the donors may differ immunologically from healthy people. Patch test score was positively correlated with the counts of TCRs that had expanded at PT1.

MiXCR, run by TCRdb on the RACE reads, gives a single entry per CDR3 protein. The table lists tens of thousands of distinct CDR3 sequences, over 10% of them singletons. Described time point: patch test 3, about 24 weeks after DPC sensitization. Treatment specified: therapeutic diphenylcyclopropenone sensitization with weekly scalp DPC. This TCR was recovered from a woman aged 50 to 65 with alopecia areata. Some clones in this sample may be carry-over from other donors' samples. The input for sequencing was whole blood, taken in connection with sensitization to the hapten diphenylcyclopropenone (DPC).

The CDR3 loop is CASSQDPGAGDTQYF. The CDR3 DNA follows: TGCGCCAGCAGCCAAGATCCGGGTGCGGGAGATACGCAGTATTTT. This chain joins TRBV4-1 and TRBJ2-3, with D tentatively TRBD2 (5 bases). With 0 bases removed from V and 5 bases from J, the gap between germline ends came to 12 bases. The CDR3 runs 15 residues. Germline values: CDR1 MGHRA, CDR2 YSYEKL.